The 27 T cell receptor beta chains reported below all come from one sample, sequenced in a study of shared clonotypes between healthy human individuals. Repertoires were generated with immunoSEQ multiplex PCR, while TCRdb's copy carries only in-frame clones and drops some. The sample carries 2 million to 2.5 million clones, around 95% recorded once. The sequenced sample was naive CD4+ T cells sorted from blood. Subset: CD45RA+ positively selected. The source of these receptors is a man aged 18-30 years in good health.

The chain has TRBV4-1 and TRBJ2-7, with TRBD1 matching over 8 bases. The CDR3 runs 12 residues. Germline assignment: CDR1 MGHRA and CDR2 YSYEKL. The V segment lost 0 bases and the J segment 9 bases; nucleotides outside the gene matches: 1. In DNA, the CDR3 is TGCGCCAGCAGCCAAGACGGGACAGGGCAGTACTTC. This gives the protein CASSQDGTGQYF.

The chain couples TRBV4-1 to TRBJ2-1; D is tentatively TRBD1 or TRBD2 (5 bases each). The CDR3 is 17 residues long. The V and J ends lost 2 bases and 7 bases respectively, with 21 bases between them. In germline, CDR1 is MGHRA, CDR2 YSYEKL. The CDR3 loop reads CASSQYRGEKTINEQFF. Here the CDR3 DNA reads TGCGCCAGCAGCCAATATAGGGGAGAGAAGACAATAAATGAGCAGTTCTTC.

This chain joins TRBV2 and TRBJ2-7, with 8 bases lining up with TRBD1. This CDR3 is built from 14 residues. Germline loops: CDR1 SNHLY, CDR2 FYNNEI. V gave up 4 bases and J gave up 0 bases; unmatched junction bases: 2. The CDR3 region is CASSVQGASYEQYF. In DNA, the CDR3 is TGTGCCAGCAGTGTGCAGGGGGCCTCCTACGAGCAGTACTTC.

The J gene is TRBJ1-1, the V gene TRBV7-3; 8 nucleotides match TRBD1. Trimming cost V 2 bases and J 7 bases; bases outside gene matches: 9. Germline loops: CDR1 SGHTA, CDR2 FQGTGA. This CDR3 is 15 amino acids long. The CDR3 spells CASSLGSRGRNEAFF. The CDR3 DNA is TGTGCCAGCAGCTTAGGGAGCAGGGGGCGGAATGAAGCTTTCTTT.

This CDR3 is CASSLRGGTNGYTF. CDR3 coding DNA: TGTGCCAGCAGTTTAAGAGGGGGAACTAATGGCTACACCTTC. The V call is TRBV28, the J call TRBJ1-2, with D possibly being TRBD1 (6 bases). V was cut by 2 bases and J by 6 bases, with 13 bases left in between. CDR1 MDHEN and CDR2 SYDVKM come from the germline V gene. The CDR3 is 14 residues long.

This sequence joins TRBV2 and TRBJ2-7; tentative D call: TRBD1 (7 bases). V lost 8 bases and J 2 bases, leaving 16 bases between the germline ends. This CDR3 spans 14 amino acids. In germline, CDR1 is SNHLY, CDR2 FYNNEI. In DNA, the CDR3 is TGTGCCAGCGGGAGACAGGGAGGTCCCTACGAGCAGTACTTC. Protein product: CASGRQGGPYEQYF.

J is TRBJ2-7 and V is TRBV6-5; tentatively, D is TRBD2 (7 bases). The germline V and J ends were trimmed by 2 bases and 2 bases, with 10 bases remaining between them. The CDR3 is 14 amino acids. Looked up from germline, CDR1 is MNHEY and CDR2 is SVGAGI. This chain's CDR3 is CASSYQGRAYEQYF. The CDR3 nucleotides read TGTGCCAGCAGTTACCAGGGGAGGGCCTACGAGCAGTACTTC.

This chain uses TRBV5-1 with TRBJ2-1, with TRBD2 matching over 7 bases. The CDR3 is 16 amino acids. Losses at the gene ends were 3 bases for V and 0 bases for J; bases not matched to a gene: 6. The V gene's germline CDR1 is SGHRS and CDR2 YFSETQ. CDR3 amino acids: CASSSQAGSSYNEQFF. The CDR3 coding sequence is TGCGCCAGCAGCTCTCAAGCGGGAAGCTCCTACAATGAGCAGTTCTTC.

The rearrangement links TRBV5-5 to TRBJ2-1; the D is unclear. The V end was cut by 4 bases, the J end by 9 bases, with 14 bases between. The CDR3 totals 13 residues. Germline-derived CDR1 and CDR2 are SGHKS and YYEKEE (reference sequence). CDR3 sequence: CASSRVREAEQFF. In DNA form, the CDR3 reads TGTGCCAGCAGCAGGGTACGAGAGGCTGAGCAGTTCTTC.

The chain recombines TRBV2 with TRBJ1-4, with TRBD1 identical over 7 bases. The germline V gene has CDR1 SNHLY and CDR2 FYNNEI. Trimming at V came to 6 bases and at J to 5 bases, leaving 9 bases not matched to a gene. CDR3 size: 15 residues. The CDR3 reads CASRTPAGGNEKLFF. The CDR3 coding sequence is TGTGCCAGCAGAACACCGGCAGGGGGGAATGAAAAACTGTTTTTT.

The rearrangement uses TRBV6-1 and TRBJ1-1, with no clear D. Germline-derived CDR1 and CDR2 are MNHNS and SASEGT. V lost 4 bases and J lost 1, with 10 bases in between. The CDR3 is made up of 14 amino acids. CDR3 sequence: CASSVNSGNTEAFF. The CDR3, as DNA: TGTGCCAGCAGTGTTAATTCGGGGAACACTGAAGCTTTCTTT.

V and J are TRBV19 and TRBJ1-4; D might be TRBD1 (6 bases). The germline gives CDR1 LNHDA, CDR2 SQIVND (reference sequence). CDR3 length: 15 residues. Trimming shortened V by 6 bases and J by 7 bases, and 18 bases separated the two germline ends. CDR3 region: CASSDGQKVIEKLFF. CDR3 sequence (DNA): TGTGCCAGTAGCGATGGACAGAAAGTTATTGAAAAACTGTTTTTT.

CDR3 DNA: TGCGCCAGCAGCCTTACAGGGGGGTTGGATTCACCCCTCCACTTT. Translating it yields CASSLTGGLDSPLHF. The chain is built from TRBV5-1 and TRBJ1-6; 8 positions agree with TRBD1. Per the germline V gene, CDR1 is SGHRS and CDR2 is YFSETQ. The CDR3 extends over 15 amino acids. The J segment lost 8 bases and the V segment lost 4 bases, leaving 8 bases of the junction unmatched.

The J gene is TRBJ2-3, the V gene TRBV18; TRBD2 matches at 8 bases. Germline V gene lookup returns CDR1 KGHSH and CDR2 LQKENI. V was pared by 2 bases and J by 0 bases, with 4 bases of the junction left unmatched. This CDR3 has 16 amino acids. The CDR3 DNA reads TGTGCCAGCTCACCAGGGACTAGATTGAGCACAGATACGCAGTATTTT. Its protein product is CASSPGTRLSTDTQYF.

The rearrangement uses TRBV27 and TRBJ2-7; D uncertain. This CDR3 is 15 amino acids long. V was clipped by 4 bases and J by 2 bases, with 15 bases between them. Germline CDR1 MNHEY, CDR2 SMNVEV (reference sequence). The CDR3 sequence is CASSSWSVAAYEQYF. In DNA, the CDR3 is TGTGCCAGCAGTTCTTGGTCCGTGGCAGCCTACGAGCAGTACTTC.

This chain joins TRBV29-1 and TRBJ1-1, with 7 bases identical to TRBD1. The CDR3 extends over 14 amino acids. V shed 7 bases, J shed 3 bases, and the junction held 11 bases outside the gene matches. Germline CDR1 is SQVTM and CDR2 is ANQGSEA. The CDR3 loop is CSGQGTQGDTEAFF. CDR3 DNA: TGCAGCGGTCAGGGGACGCAGGGGGACACTGAAGCTTTCTTT.

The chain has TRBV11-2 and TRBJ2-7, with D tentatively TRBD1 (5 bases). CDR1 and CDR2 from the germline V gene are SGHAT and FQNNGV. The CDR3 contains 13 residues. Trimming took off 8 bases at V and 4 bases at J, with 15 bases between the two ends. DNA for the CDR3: TGTGCCAGCGAACAGGACGGACCATACGAGCAGTACTTC. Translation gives CASEQDGPYEQYF.

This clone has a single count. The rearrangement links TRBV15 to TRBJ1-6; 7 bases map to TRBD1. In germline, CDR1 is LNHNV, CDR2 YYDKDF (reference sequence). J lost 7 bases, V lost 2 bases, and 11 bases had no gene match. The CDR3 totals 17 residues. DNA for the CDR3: TGTGCCACCAGCAGAACCTCCCCGGGACAGATAAATTCACCCCTCCACTTT. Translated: CATSRTSPGQINSPLHF.

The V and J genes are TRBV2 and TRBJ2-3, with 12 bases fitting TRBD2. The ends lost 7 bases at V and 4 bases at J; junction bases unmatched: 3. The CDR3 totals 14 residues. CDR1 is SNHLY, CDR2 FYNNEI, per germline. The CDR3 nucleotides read TGTGCCAGCATTAGACTAGCGGGAGCAGATACGCAGTATTTT. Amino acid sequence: CASIRLAGADTQYF.

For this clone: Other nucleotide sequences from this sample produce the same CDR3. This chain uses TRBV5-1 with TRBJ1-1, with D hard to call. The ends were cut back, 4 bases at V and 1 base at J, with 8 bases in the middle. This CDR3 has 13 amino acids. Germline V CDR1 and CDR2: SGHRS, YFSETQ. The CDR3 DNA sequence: TGCGCCAGCAGCACCCGGGAGAACACTGAAGCTTTCTTT. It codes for CASSTRENTEAFF.

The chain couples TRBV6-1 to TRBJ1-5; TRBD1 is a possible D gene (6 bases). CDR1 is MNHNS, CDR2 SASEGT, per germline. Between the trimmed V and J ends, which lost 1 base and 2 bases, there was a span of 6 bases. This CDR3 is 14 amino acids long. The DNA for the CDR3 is TGTGCCAGCAGTGAAGACAGGGGCAATCAGCCCCAGCATTTT. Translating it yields CASSEDRGNQPQHF.

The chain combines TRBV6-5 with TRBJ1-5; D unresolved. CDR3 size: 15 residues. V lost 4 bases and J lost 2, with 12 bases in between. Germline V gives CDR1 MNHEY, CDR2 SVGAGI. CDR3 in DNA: TGTGCCAGCAGTTCCCTCTTTAATGGCAATCAGCCCCAGCATTTT. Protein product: CASSSLFNGNQPQHF.

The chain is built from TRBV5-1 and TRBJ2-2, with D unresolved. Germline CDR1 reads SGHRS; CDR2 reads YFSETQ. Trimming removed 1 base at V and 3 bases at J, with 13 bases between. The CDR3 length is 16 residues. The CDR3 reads CASSLHGTPDTGELFF. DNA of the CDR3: TGCGCCAGCAGCTTGCATGGAACCCCCGACACCGGGGAGCTGTTTTTT.

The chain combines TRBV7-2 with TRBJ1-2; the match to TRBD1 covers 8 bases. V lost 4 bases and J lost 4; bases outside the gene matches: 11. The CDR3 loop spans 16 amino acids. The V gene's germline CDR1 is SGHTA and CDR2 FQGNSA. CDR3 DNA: TGTGCCAGCAGCTCGCGTTCGAAGACAGGGGTCTATGGCTACACCTTC. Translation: CASSSRSKTGVYGYTF. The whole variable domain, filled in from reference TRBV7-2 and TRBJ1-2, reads GAGVSQSPSNKVTEKGKDVELRCDPISGHTALYWYRQSLGQGLEFLIYFQGNSAPDKSGLPSDRFSAERTGGSVSTLTIQRTQQEDSAVYLCASSSRSKTGVYGYTFGSGTRLTVV.

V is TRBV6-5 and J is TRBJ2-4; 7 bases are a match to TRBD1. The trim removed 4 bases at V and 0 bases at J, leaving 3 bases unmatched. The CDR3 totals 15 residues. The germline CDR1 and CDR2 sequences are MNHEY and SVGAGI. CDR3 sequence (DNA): TGTGCCAGCAGTTCCACAGGGGTAGCCAAAAACATTCAGTACTTC. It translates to CASSSTGVAKNIQYF.

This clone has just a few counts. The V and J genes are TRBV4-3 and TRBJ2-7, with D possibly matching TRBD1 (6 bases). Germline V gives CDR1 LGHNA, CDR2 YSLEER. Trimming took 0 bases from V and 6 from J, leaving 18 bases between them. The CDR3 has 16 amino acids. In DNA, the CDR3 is TGCGCCAGCAGCCAAGATAGCCAGGGGTGGGCAGCCGAGCAGTACTTC. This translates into CASSQDSQGWAAEQYF.

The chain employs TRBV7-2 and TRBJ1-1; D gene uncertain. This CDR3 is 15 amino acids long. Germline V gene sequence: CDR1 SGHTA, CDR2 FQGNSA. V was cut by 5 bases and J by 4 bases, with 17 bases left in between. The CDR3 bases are TGTGCCAGCAGCGCCTTAACGGGTATCCCCACTGAAGCTTTCTTT. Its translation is CASSALTGIPTEAFF.